The 2 T cell receptor beta chains listed next were all sequenced from one sample in a study of TIL therapy for anti-PD-1-resistant metastatic lung cancer. Time point reported: pre-treatment sample, taken before nivolumab and TIL therapy. Most excised metastases sampled were pleural nodules or supraclavicular lymph nodes. Sequencing used immunoSEQ v3. Sequencing used immunoSEQ multiplex PCR; TCRdb keeps in-frame clones, though not all of them. In the table there are 95,000 or so clones, about three fifths of which are singletons. The sample in question was tumor tissue, obtained at baseline. Source of these receptors: a person between 25 and 79 years old with non-small cell lung cancer.

This clone was seen a few times. The V and J genes are TRBV5-5 and TRBJ1-5; 7 nucleotides align to TRBD1. Germline values: CDR1 SGHKS, CDR2 YYEKEE (reference sequence). CDR3 length: 14 residues. The V gene end was trimmed by 4 bases and the J gene end by 1 base; junction bases not matched to a gene: 2. CDR3 loop: CASSPGQSNQPQHF. DNA of the CDR3: TGTGCCAGCAGCCCGGGACAGAGCAATCAGCCCCAGCATTTT.

A few counts support this clone. The CDR3 reads CASSPRQGEAFF. Written as DNA, the CDR3 is TGTGCCAGCTCACCACGACAGGGTGAAGCTTTCTTT. The J gene is TRBJ1-1, the V gene TRBV18, with 7 bases matching TRBD1. CDR3 size: 12 residues. Trimming at V came to 1 base and at J to 7 bases, leaving 0 bases not matched to a gene. The germline CDR1 and CDR2 sequences are KGHSH and LQKENI. Together with reference TRBV18 and TRBJ1-1, the CDR3 gives the full variable domain: NAGVMQNPRHLVRRRGQEARLRCSPMKGHSHVYWYRQLPEEGLKFMVYLQKENIIDESGMPKERFSAEFPKEGPSILRIQQVVRGDSAAYFCASSPRQGEAFFGQGTRLTVV.